What follows are 25 T cell receptor beta chains derived from one specimen sequenced in a study of cytomegalovirus exposure and HLA in healthy donors. In the PCR, 60 Vbeta and 13 Jbeta primers were used. Repertoires were generated with immunoSEQ multiplex PCR, while TCRdb's copy carries only in-frame clones and drops some. The profile shows some 150,000 clones, around 77% of them singletons. Input material: PBMCs. Receptors originate from a man aged 25 to 40 in good health and CMV-seropositive.

The CDR3 loop reads CAISESGTANTGELFF. CDR3 coding DNA: TGTGCCATCAGTGAGTCGGGGACAGCAAACACCGGGGAGCTGTTTTTT. This chain links TRBV10-3 with TRBJ2-2, with 7 positions matching TRBD1. The germline gives CDR1 ENHRY, CDR2 SYGVKD. Trimming removed 0 bases from V and 2 bases from J; junction bases left unmatched: 3. The CDR3 runs to 16 residues.

The rearrangement links TRBV6-1 to TRBJ2-1, with D perhaps TRBD2 (6 bases). Germline V gene sequence: CDR1 MNHNS, CDR2 SASEGT. V was pared by 6 bases and J by 2 bases, with 11 bases between. The CDR3 spans 14 residues. Here the CDR3 reads CASSLTRTYNEQFF. CDR3 in DNA: TGTGCCAGCAGCCTGACTAGAACCTACAATGAGCAGTTCTTC.

V and J are TRBV9 and TRBJ2-1, with 8 bases that match TRBD2. The length of the CDR3 is 14 residues. With V trimmed by 0 bases and J by 6 bases, 2 bases remained unmatched. Germline loops: CDR1 SGDLS, CDR2 YYNGEE. CDR3 in amino acids: CASSVDGGANEQFF. In nucleotides, the CDR3 is TGTGCCAGCAGCGTAGACGGGGGGGCCAATGAGCAGTTCTTC.

The chain combines TRBV5-1 with TRBJ2-7; 8 bases are a match to TRBD2. The germline V gene encodes CDR1 SGHRS and CDR2 YFSETQ. V was clipped by 0 bases and J by 1 base; unmatched bases: 6. There are 16 residues in the CDR3. This chain's CDR3 is CASSLAGGRESYEQYF. The CDR3 nucleotides are TGCGCCAGCAGCTTGGCGGGGGGGCGCGAATCCTACGAGCAGTACTTC. Using reference TRBV5-1 and TRBJ2-7 for the parts outside the CDR3, the full variable domain is KAGVTQTPRYLIKTRGQQVTLSCSPISGHRSVSWYQQTPGQGLQFLFEYFSETQRNKGNFPGRFSGRQFSNSRSEMNVSTLELGDSALYLCASSLAGGRESYEQYFGPGTRLTVT.

The chain links TRBV28 to TRBJ2-3, with 10 bases that match TRBD2. Germline lookup yields CDR1 MDHEN and CDR2 SYDVKM. This CDR3 is built from 16 residues. With V trimmed by 8 bases and J by 0 bases, 8 bases remained unmatched. This CDR3 reads CASRTSGASSTDTQYF. In DNA, the CDR3 is TGTGCCAGCCGGACTAGCGGAGCCTCTAGCACAGATACGCAGTATTTT.

The V call is TRBV5-4, the J call TRBJ2-1; 10 bases are shared with TRBD1. Germline V CDR1 and CDR2: SGHNT, YYREEE (reference sequence). With V trimmed by 4 bases and J by 8 bases, 12 bases remained unmatched. CDR3 length: 16 residues. The CDR3 DNA sequence: TGTGCCAGCAGCGCCCCAGGGACAGGGGCCGTCGATGAGCAGTTCTTC. Residues: CASSAPGTGAVDEQFF.

V usage is TRBV4-3 and J usage is TRBJ1-4, with 8 bases that match TRBD1. J was trimmed by 6 bases and V by 5 bases; bases with no gene match: 5. The germline gives CDR1 LGHNA, CDR2 YSLEER. The CDR3 consists of 14 residues. The CDR3 nucleotides read TGCGCCAGCAGCTCCGGGACAGGATATGAAAAACTGTTTTTT. Its translation is CASSSGTGYEKLFF.

There are a few counts of this clone. The V gene is TRBV9, the J gene TRBJ2-1, with 10 bases identical to TRBD2. This CDR3 contains 16 residues. The germline gives CDR1 SGDLS, CDR2 YYNGEE. V lost 4 bases to trimming and J lost 2 bases; unmatched junction nucleotides: 6. The CDR3 nucleotides read TGTGCCAGCAGCCCAAGGACTAGCGGAACCTACAATGAGCAGTTCTTC. Amino acids: CASSPRTSGTYNEQFF.

This clone was detected a few times. V gene TRBV11-1 combines with J gene TRBJ1-2; 7 positions match TRBD1. There are 14 residues in the CDR3. The germline V gene encodes CDR1 SGHAT and CDR2 FQDESV (reference sequence). Trimming at V came to 5 bases and at J to 1 base, leaving 4 bases not matched to a gene. The chain's CDR3 is CASSAGQVNYGYTF. The CDR3 DNA sequence: TGTGCCAGCAGCGCAGGACAGGTTAACTATGGCTACACCTTC.

This clone has a handful of counts. The chain links TRBV30 to TRBJ1-1; 7 bases map to TRBD1. The germline CDR1 and CDR2 sequences are GTSNPN and SVGIG (reference sequence). The junction had 6 bases not matched to a gene; V was cut back by 4 bases and J by 1 base. The CDR3 length is 14 residues. The CDR3: CAWTRTGENTEAFF. The CDR3 nucleotides are TGTGCCTGGACCCGGACAGGAGAGAACACTGAAGCTTTCTTT.

Only one count was recorded for this clone. The V gene is TRBV18, the J gene TRBJ1-1; D gene uncertain. This CDR3 is built from 13 residues. Trimming took 3 bases from V and 1 from J, leaving 6 bases between them. The germline CDR1 and CDR2 sequences are KGHSH and LQKENI. CDR3 bases: TGTGCCAGCTCACCGGGAGAGAACACTGAAGCTTTCTTT. Its translation is CASSPGENTEAFF.

The chain couples TRBV27 to TRBJ2-7, with 8 bases identical to TRBD2. J was trimmed by 6 bases and V by 8 bases; bases with no gene match: 6. Germline V CDR1 and CDR2: MNHEY, SMNVEV (reference sequence). The CDR3 spans 12 residues. CDR3 coding DNA: TGTGCCAGCCGGACGGCGGGGGGCGAGCAGTACTTC. This encodes CASRTAGGEQYF.

The chain combines TRBV5-1 with TRBJ2-1; D gene ambiguous. The germline CDR1 and CDR2 sequences are SGHRS and YFSETQ. This CDR3 has 13 amino acids. Trimming stripped 3 bases from V and 5 bases from J, with 9 bases between. Written as DNA, the CDR3 is TGCGCCAGCAGCTCCCCCTTAGACAATGAGCAGTTCTTC. Translated, it gives CASSSPLDNEQFF.

The rearrangement joins TRBV5-1 to TRBJ2-5; the D gene is possibly TRBD1 (6 bases). CDR3 length: 14 residues. The V gene lost 4 bases and the J gene lost 2 bases, with 12 bases spanning the gap. Germline-derived CDR1 and CDR2 are SGHRS and YFSETQ. Here the CDR3 DNA reads TGCGCCAGCAGCCCCGGACAGACTCAAGAGACCCAGTACTTC. Its translation: CASSPGQTQETQYF.

This clone was observed a few times. The chain employs TRBV4-2 and TRBJ2-2, with TRBD2 identical over 7 bases. Unmatched junction bases numbered 2, after V lost 11 bases and J lost 2 bases. The germline CDR1 and CDR2 sequences are LGHNA and YNFKEQ. The CDR3 consists of 12 residues. The CDR3 spells CAGLGNTGELFF. Here the CDR3 DNA reads TGTGCCGGACTAGGAAACACCGGGGAGCTGTTTTTT.

As regards this clone: Mismatch with germline at one junction end may stem from a read error. The chain recombines TRBV28 with TRBJ1-6, with D possibly TRBD1 on 5 matching bases. The CDR3 covers 15 residues. Germline CDR1 MDHEN, CDR2 SYDVKM. The CDR3 spells CASSSRGIPEPLGTF. The CDR3 DNA reads TGTGCCAGCAGCTCCCGAGGCATCCCTGAACCCCTAGGGACTTTC.

The rearrangement uses TRBV7-9 and TRBJ1-5; weak D call: TRBD1 (6 bases). Trimming left V 4 bases short and J 5 bases short, with 12 bases between. CDR1 and CDR2 from the germline V gene are SEHNR and FQNEAQ (reference sequence). There are 14 residues in the CDR3. In nucleotides, the CDR3 is TGTGCCAGCAGCTCAGAACAGGGACATCAGCCCCAGCATTTT. Translation: CASSSEQGHQPQHF.

This chain uses TRBV7-2 with TRBJ2-3; TRBD2 matches at 9 bases. With V trimmed by 4 bases and J by 4 bases, 15 bases remained unmatched. CDR3 length equals 18 residues. From germline, CDR1 is SGHTA and CDR2 FQGNSA. CDR3 protein: CASSSTLTGTSPADTQYF. The CDR3 nucleotides are TGTGCCAGCAGCTCCACCCTTACCGGGACTAGCCCAGCAGATACGCAGTATTTT.

The chain employs TRBV5-1 and TRBJ2-1; 8 bases align to TRBD1. V trimming: 0 bases; J trimming: 6 bases; junction bases outside the gene matches: 14. The CDR3 has 18 amino acids. CDR1 is SGHRS, CDR2 YFSETQ, per germline. CDR3 nucleotide sequence: TGCGCCAGCAGCTTGGTGGGAGGAGGACAGGGAGGATCCAATGAGCAGTTCTTC. Its protein product is CASSLVGGGQGGSNEQFF.

V and J are TRBV6-5 and TRBJ1-1; TRBD1 matches 9 bases. The V gene's germline CDR1 is MNHEY and CDR2 SVGAGI. V dropped 6 bases and J dropped 1; count of bases not matched to a gene: 3. The CDR3 extends over 14 amino acids. The CDR3 loop is CASRGGQGNTEAFF. The CDR3 coding sequence is TGTGCCAGCAGGGGGGGACAGGGGAACACTGAAGCTTTCTTT.

V is TRBV28 and J is TRBJ2-3; D call uncertain. The CDR3 runs 13 residues. V lost 8 bases and J 5 bases, leaving 14 bases between the germline ends. CDR1 is MDHEN and CDR2 is SYDVKM in the germline V gene. CDR3 DNA: TGTGCCAGCGTCGAAAGCCCAAAAGATACGCAGTATTTT. This encodes CASVESPKDTQYF.

This clone was detected only a few times. The V gene is TRBV6-5, the J gene TRBJ1-2, with no clear D. The germline gives CDR1 MNHEY, CDR2 SVGAGI. This CDR3 has 15 residues. Trimming took 5 bases from V and 4 from J, leaving 17 bases between them. The CDR3 bases are TGTGCCAGCAGTAACGATGAGACGGAGACCTATGGCTACACCTTC. Translated, it gives CASSNDETETYGYTF.

This chain joins TRBV6-5 and TRBJ2-7; D might be TRBD1 (6 bases). Germline loops: CDR1 MNHEY, CDR2 SVGAGI. V was trimmed by 7 bases and J by 3 bases, leaving 13 bases between them. The CDR3 extends over 13 amino acids. CDR3: CASKNRVNYEQYF. DNA for the CDR3: TGTGCCAGCAAAAACAGGGTTAACTACGAGCAGTACTTC.

The chain carries TRBV6-5 and TRBJ2-7, with 7 bases fitting TRBD1. CDR1 MNHEY and CDR2 SVGAGI come from the germline V gene. The CDR3 extends over 15 amino acids. The J segment lost 2 bases and the V segment lost 0 bases, leaving 4 bases of the junction unmatched. The DNA for the CDR3 is TGTGCCAGCAGTTACTCGAAAAGGGGGCCCTACGAGCAGTACTTC. Translated, it gives CASSYSKRGPYEQYF.

V is TRBV5-1 and J is TRBJ2-2; 11 bases agree with TRBD1. From germline, CDR1 is SGHRS and CDR2 YFSETQ. J was trimmed by 4 bases and V by 5 bases; bases with no gene match: 7. The CDR3 sequence is 16 residues long. The CDR3, as DNA: TGCGCCAGCAGGGGACAGGGGGTACGAAGCACCGGGGAGCTGTTTTTT. Translated, it gives CASRGQGVRSTGELFF.